One sample yielded the 9 T cell receptor beta chains listed below, sequenced in a study of T cell responses to AZD1222 COVID-19 vaccine. Repertoires were generated with immunoSEQ multiplex PCR, while TCRdb's copy carries only in-frame clones and drops some. The sample gives some 64,000 clones, 76% of which show up once; over 13% is in the top ten. Sequenced here: peripheral blood, sampled on day 0 of AZD1222 vaccination. The source of these receptors is an adult in good health.

The chain carries TRBV14 and TRBJ1-1; D gene uncertain. The length of the CDR3 is 15 residues. The germline V gene has CDR1 SGHDN and CDR2 FVKESK. The germline V and J ends were trimmed by 4 bases and 4 bases, with 16 bases remaining between them. The CDR3 DNA is TGTGCCAGCAGCCCAGTTGGCGGTTCTTTCACTGAAGCTTTCTTT. This sequence encodes CASSPVGGSFTEAFF.

This clone has a handful of counts. This chain connects TRBV2 to TRBJ2-1; D possibly corresponds to TRBD2 (6 bases). Trimming took off 6 bases at V and 0 bases at J, with 12 bases between the two ends. Germline V gene lookup returns CDR1 SNHLY and CDR2 FYNNEI. CDR3 length: 15 amino acids. As DNA, the CDR3 is TGTGCCAGCAGACCCGGGGGAATCTCCTACAATGAGCAGTTCTTC. Translation: CASRPGGISYNEQFF.

The chain joins TRBV6-6 to TRBJ2-5; D remains ambiguous. Germline CDR1 reads MNHNY; CDR2 reads SVGAGI (reference sequence). This CDR3 is built from 12 residues. Trimming cost V 0 bases and J 5 bases, with 4 bases left between them. The CDR3 bases are TGTGCCAGCAGTTACTCTGTGGAGACCCAGTACTTC. Protein product: CASSYSVETQYF.

This chain connects TRBV19 to TRBJ1-4; 7 nucleotides line up with TRBD1. The CDR3 totals 14 residues. V dropped 6 bases and J dropped 8; count of bases not matched to a gene: 9. Germline values: CDR1 LNHDA, CDR2 SQIVND (reference sequence). In nucleotides, the CDR3 is TGTGCCAGTAGCAGACGGGGACAGAGCGAAAAACTGTTTTTT. Its translation: CASSRRGQSEKLFF.

This clone was found a few times. The V and J genes are TRBV6-5 and TRBJ2-1; the match to TRBD2 covers 8 bases. The CDR3 has 14 residues. Germline V CDR1 and CDR2: MNHEY, SVGAGI. The J segment lost 8 bases and the V segment lost 10 bases, leaving 13 bases of the junction unmatched. CDR3 residues: CATRFSGGRDEQFF. The CDR3 nucleotides are TGTGCCACAAGGTTCAGCGGGGGCCGCGATGAGCAGTTCTTC.

The V gene is TRBV6-8, the J gene TRBJ2-1, with D perhaps matching TRBD1 (5 bases). V lost 6 bases and J 2 bases, leaving 11 bases between the germline ends. The germline V gene has CDR1 MNHGY and CDR2 SAAAGT. The CDR3 runs 14 residues. In DNA form, the CDR3 reads TGTGCCAGCAGCCCCTGGGGCCCCTACAATGAGCAGTTCTTC. Its translation: CASSPWGPYNEQFF.

This clone was seen more than once but under ten times. J is TRBJ1-4 and V is TRBV2; D is unclear. V was cut by 3 bases and J by 0 bases, with 8 bases left in between. The CDR3 is 15 residues long. Looked up from germline, CDR1 is SNHLY and CDR2 is FYNNEI. CDR3: CASSDGLATNEKLFF. DNA of the CDR3: TGTGCCAGCAGTGACGGCCTTGCAACTAATGAAAAACTGTTTTTT.

The rearrangement links TRBV25-1 to TRBJ2-3; D remains unclear. Trimming pared 4 bases from V and 2 bases from J, leaving 10 bases between. The germline V gene has CDR1 MGHDK and CDR2 SYGVNS. This CDR3 is built from 14 residues. The CDR3 region has the DNA TGTGCCAGCAGTGGGGATGGGGACACAGATACGCAGTATTTT. The encoded protein is CASSGDGDTDTQYF.

This clone was seen a few times. This chain uses TRBV5-8 with TRBJ2-1; possible D gene TRBD2, 5 bases. This CDR3 has 13 residues. Looked up from germline, CDR1 is SGHTS and CDR2 is YDEGEE. V was clipped by 0 bases and J by 8 bases, with 9 bases between them. CDR3 nucleotides: TGTGCCAGCAGCTTGGCCCCGGGGTATGAGCAGTTCTTC. Translated, it gives CASSLAPGYEQFF.